This T cell receptor (beta chain) was captured by sequencing in a study of shared clonotypes between healthy human individuals. Of note for this clone: Its cognate antigen is unknown.

Findings and limits, study-wide: Sample collection involved blood only; tissue repertoires are likely different. What rarefaction showed was incomplete sorted-subset sequencing despite large depth. Estimated richness values were generally larger in naive subsets than in memory subsets.

It was across several immunoSEQ plates that each subset's genomic DNA was evenly split. TCRdb's table, derived via immunoSEQ multiplex PCR, lists solely in-frame clones and lacks some. The repertoire has about 2,200,000 clones, 93% of them found once; the top ten carry roughly 1.8%. The germline V gene has CDR1 PRHDT and CDR2 FYEKMQ (reference sequence). Trimming shortened V by 2 bases and J by 5 bases, and 12 bases separated the two germline ends. The CDR3 spans 15 residues. CD45RO-negative, CCR7-selected cells formed the naive CD8 fraction, which excluded terminally differentiated effector memory CD45RA+ cells.

The gene calls are TRBV13 and TRBJ2-2; D ambiguous. The sequenced sample consisted of naive CD8+ T cells from PBMCs. The receptor's source is a man in his late teens or twenties in good health. Some clones in this sample may be carry-over from other donors' samples. The CDR3 nucleotides read TGTGCCAGCAGCTTAACGGTAGGAAAGACCGGGGAGCTGTTTTTT. Amino acid sequence: CASSLTVGKTGELFF.